This T cell receptor beta chain derives from a study of T cells in Graves' hyperthyroidism and ophthalmopathy. The sample holds a few counts of this clonotype. Its matching antigen is unknown. Any patient presenting with uncontrolled infection, other autoimmune disease, pregnancy or lactation was left out. Study results and limitations: A median around 6.8 months before onset, the model predicted ophthalmopathy.

RNA transcripts yielded amplified TCR beta CDR3 regions. The HTBI primer set drove a first-round RT-PCR of the TCR CDR3. MiXCR was run by TCRdb on the multiplex PCR reads, yielding one entry per CDR3 protein. The sample yields about 640,000 distinct CDR3 sequences, less than 25% seen once. Sequenced: blood. The sequence was collected from a man aged 25-45 years with Graves' ophthalmopathy.

The CDR3 is CASSPGMGGLAKNIQYF. The CDR3 DNA reads TGTGCCAGCTCACCAGGCATGGGAGGACTAGCCAAAAACATTCAGTACTTC. The chain has TRBV18 and TRBJ2-4; D might be TRBD2 (6 bases). This CDR3 is 17 amino acids long. Trimming left V 2 bases short and J 0 bases short, with 14 bases between. CDR1 and CDR2 (germline): KGHSH, LQKENI. Together with reference TRBV18 and TRBJ2-4, the CDR3 gives the full variable domain: NAGVMQNPRHLVRRRGQEARLRCSPMKGHSHVYWYRQLPEEGLKFMVYLQKENIIDESGMPKERFSAEFPKEGPSILRIQQVVRGDSAAYFCASSPGMGGLAKNIQYFGAGTRLSVL.